The 24 T cell receptor beta chains given below trace back to one sample, sequenced in a study of Tregs in tolerant kidney transplant recipients. Profiling relied on immunoSEQ multiplex PCR, and the TCRdb table lists in-frame clones only, not all of them. The data show roughly 250,000 clones, 65% to 85% seen once. The sequenced sample consisted of CD4+ T cells from blood. The source is a human donor in good health.

This clone came up once. The V call is TRBV2, the J call TRBJ1-1, with 9 bases matching TRBD1. J was trimmed by 4 bases and V by 6 bases; bases with no gene match: 9. The length of the CDR3 is 15 residues. The germline V gene encodes CDR1 SNHLY and CDR2 FYNNEI. The CDR3 DNA reads as TGTGCCAGCAGGGACCCTGGGACAGGGATCACTGAAGCTTTCTTT. This sequence encodes CASRDPGTGITEAFF.

The J gene is TRBJ1-3, the V gene TRBV7-9, with 7 bases that match TRBD1. Germline V gene data show CDR1 as SEHNR and CDR2 as FQNEAQ (reference sequence). The length of the CDR3 is 14 residues. Trimming took 5 bases from V and 3 from J; bases not matched to a gene: 4. The chain's CDR3 is CASSRAGGGNTIYF. The CDR3 DNA follows: TGTGCCAGCAGCCGGGCAGGGGGTGGAAACACCATATATTTT.

The rearrangement joins TRBV9 to TRBJ2-5, with D possibly being TRBD1 or TRBD2 (5 bases each). The V gene's germline CDR1 is SGDLS and CDR2 YYNGEE. CDR3 length equals 14 residues. V was shortened by 6 bases and J by 2 bases, with 14 bases between the two germline ends. CDR3 DNA: TGTGCCAGCAACCGGGACGGTCATCAAGAGACCCAGTACTTC. This sequence encodes CASNRDGHQETQYF.

The chain joins TRBV6-4 to TRBJ2-1; 10 bases fit TRBD1. CDR3 length: 15 residues. The ends lost 3 bases at V and 8 bases at J; junction bases unmatched: 7. CDR1 is MRHNA, CDR2 SNTAGT, per germline. DNA for the CDR3: TGTGCCAGCAGTGATAGGACAGGGGGTCAGCATGAGCAGTTCTTC. Amino acids: CASSDRTGGQHEQFF.

This chain connects TRBV10-2 to TRBJ2-7; 7 bases agree with TRBD2. This CDR3 contains 13 residues. Germline V CDR1 and CDR2: WSHSY, SAAADI. V lost 5 bases, J lost 3 bases, and 4 bases stayed unmatched. Written as DNA, the CDR3 is TGCGCCAGCAGTCCCGGGACTAACTACGAGCAGTACTTC. Protein: CASSPGTNYEQYF.

This chain joins TRBV5-5 and TRBJ1-4; D ambiguous. The V end lost 6 bases, the J end lost 8 bases, and 8 bases lay between the germline ends. The V gene's germline CDR1 is SGHKS and CDR2 YYEKEE (reference sequence). This CDR3 region has 11 residues. The DNA for the CDR3 is TGTGCCAGCAACTTACGAGAAAAACTGTTTTTT. Translating gives CASNLREKLFF. The entire variable domain, with the rest obtained from reference TRBV5-5 and TRBJ1-4, is as follows: DAGVTQSPTHLIKTRGQQVTLRCSPISGHKSVSWYQQVLGQGPQFIFQYYEKEERGRGNFPDRFSARQFPNYSSELNVNALLLGDSALYLCASNLREKLFFGSGTQLSVL.

J is TRBJ2-7 and V is TRBV18, with no clear D. This CDR3 is 14 amino acids long. V dropped 2 bases and J dropped 1 base, with 9 bases sitting between them. CDR1 and CDR2 from the germline V gene are KGHSH and LQKENI. CDR3 nucleotides: TGTGCCAGCTCACCAAAACAGCTTTCCTACGAGCAGTACTTC. Protein sequence: CASSPKQLSYEQYF.

This sequence joins TRBV5-1 and TRBJ1-4; TRBD1 agrees at 8 bases. Germline V CDR1 and CDR2: SGHRS, YFSETQ. The CDR3 has 14 residues. V lost 5 bases to trimming and J lost 3 bases; unmatched junction nucleotides: 3. CDR3 residues: CASRATGANEKLFF. CDR3 bases: TGCGCCAGCAGGGCGACAGGGGCTAATGAAAAACTGTTTTTT.

With regard to this clone: Other DNA variants within this sample encode the same CDR3. CDR3 sequence: CAISESGYNEQFF. The CDR3 nucleotides read TGTGCCATCAGTGAGTCCGGATACAATGAGCAGTTCTTC. This chain links TRBV10-3 with TRBJ2-1; no clear D. V was trimmed by 0 bases and J by 4 bases, leaving 4 bases between them. The CDR3 sequence is 13 residues long. Germline V gene data show CDR1 as ENHRY and CDR2 as SYGVKD.

This clone occurred once. V usage is TRBV18 and J usage is TRBJ2-7; possibly TRBD1 or TRBD2 for D (5 bases each). Trimming left V 2 bases short and J 3 bases short, with 17 bases between. Germline loops: CDR1 KGHSH, CDR2 LQKENI. The CDR3 runs 16 residues. The CDR3, as DNA: TGTGCCAGCTCACCAGGGCAGGGAGAGGGATTCTACGAGCAGTACTTC. It codes for CASSPGQGEGFYEQYF.

The V gene is TRBV30, the J gene TRBJ2-3, with D possibly matching TRBD2 (6 bases). V shed 1 base and J shed 5 bases, with 10 bases lying between them. This CDR3 contains 13 residues. The germline gives CDR1 GTSNPN, CDR2 SVGIG (reference sequence). In DNA form, the CDR3 reads TGTGCCTGGAGTGGGACTACACGAGATACGCAGTATTTT. Its translation: CAWSGTTRDTQYF.

The chain links TRBV13 to TRBJ2-5; possibly TRBD1 or TRBD2 for D (5 bases each). V lost 1 base, J lost 5 bases, and 14 bases lay in between. The germline CDR1 and CDR2 sequences are PRHDT and FYEKMQ (reference sequence). This CDR3 contains 15 residues. CDR3 sequence (DNA): TGTGCCAGCAGCTTAGCTGGGGGAAGCGTGGAGACCCAGTACTTC. Translating gives CASSLAGGSVETQYF.

This clone was picked up one time. This sequence joins TRBV7-9 and TRBJ2-3, with D perhaps assigned TRBD1 or TRBD2 (5 bases each). The germline V and J ends were trimmed by 5 bases and 8 bases, with 26 bases remaining between them. The CDR3 extends over 17 amino acids. Germline lookup yields CDR1 SEHNR and CDR2 FQNEAQ (reference sequence). The CDR3 sequence: CASSRAGNRGPVGTQYF. The CDR3 coding sequence is TGTGCCAGCAGCCGGGCCGGGAATCGGGGCCCAGTTGGTACGCAGTATTTT. Full variable domain (remainder filled in from reference TRBV7-9 and TRBJ2-3): DTGVSQNPRHKITKRGQNVTFRCDPISEHNRLYWYRQTLGQGPEFLTYFQNEAQLEKSRLLSDRFSAERPKGSFSTLEIQRTEQGDSAMYLCASSRAGNRGPVGTQYFGPGTRLTVL.

V and J are TRBV27 and TRBJ1-2, with 11 bases fitting TRBD1. Germline V CDR1 and CDR2: MNHEY, SMNVEV (reference sequence). CDR3 length: 13 residues. Trimming took 6 bases from V and 4 from J; bases not matched to a gene: 1. CDR3 sequence: CASRGQGVYGYTF. The CDR3 DNA sequence: TGTGCCAGCAGGGGACAGGGGGTCTATGGCTACACCTTC.

The chain links TRBV7-2 to TRBJ1-4, with unresolved D. Germline CDR1 and CDR2: SGHTA and FQGNSA. The V and J ends lost 5 bases and 10 bases respectively, with 14 bases between them. This CDR3 has 13 amino acids. The CDR3 region has the DNA TGTGCCAGCAGCCATGAGGCCCCAGGAAAACTGTTTTTT. Translated: CASSHEAPGKLFF.

The chain couples TRBV5-1 to TRBJ2-5, with D possibly matching TRBD2 (5 bases). The germline V gene encodes CDR1 SGHRS and CDR2 YFSETQ. V dropped 9 bases and J dropped 0 bases, with 12 bases sitting between them. This CDR3 has 13 residues. The CDR3 nucleotides are TGCGCCACTGCAACTAGTTACCAAGAGACCCAGTACTTC. Translated, it gives CATATSYQETQYF.

The J gene is TRBJ2-2, the V gene TRBV10-3, with D uncertain. This CDR3 is built from 14 residues. The V and J ends lost 6 bases and 2 bases respectively, with 10 bases between them. Germline V lookup: CDR1 ENHRY, CDR2 SYGVKD. The CDR3 loop reads CAIRAPVNTGELFF. The CDR3 region has the DNA TGTGCCATCAGAGCGCCCGTAAACACCGGGGAGCTGTTTTTT.

The chain combines TRBV6-4 with TRBJ1-5, with D possibly being TRBD1 (5 bases). Germline-derived CDR1 and CDR2 are MRHNA and SNTAGT. CDR3 length: 16 residues. Trimming removed 2 bases at V and 0 bases at J, with 11 bases between. As DNA, the CDR3 is TGTGCCAGCAGTGACATGACAGCCCCTAGCAATCAGCCCCAGCATTTT. This sequence encodes CASSDMTAPSNQPQHF.

V and J are TRBV7-3 and TRBJ2-5; TRBD2 aligns across 9 bases. The germline gives CDR1 SGHTA, CDR2 FQGTGA. The CDR3 length is 15 residues. V shed 3 bases, J shed 5 bases, and the junction held 7 bases outside the gene matches. CDR3 DNA: TGTGCCAGCAGCTTGGCGCGGGGGGGCCAGGAGACCCAGTACTTC. Translated, it gives CASSLARGGQETQYF.

The J gene is TRBJ1-5, the V gene TRBV30; D gene ambiguous. The germline V gene has CDR1 GTSNPN and CDR2 SVGIG (reference sequence). Trimming left V 3 bases short and J 0 bases short, with 9 bases between. The CDR3 length is 14 residues. This CDR3 reads CAWSSGNSNQPQHF. DNA of the CDR3: TGTGCCTGGAGCAGCGGAAATAGCAATCAGCCCCAGCATTTT. Full variable domain (rest looked up from reference TRBV30 and TRBJ1-5): SQTIHQWPATLVQPVGSPLSLECTVEGTSNPNLYWYRQAAGRGLQLLFYSVGIGQISSEVPQNLSASRPQDRQFILSSKKLLLSDSGFYLCAWSSGNSNQPQHFGDGTRLSIL.

The count of this clone is one. The CDR3 loop reads CASRLLGGGSGANVLTF. The CDR3 region has the DNA TGTGCAAGTCGCTTACTGGGCGGGGGCTCTGGGGCCAACGTCCTGACTTTC. V usage is TRBV12-2 and J usage is TRBJ2-6; the table's D call, TRBD2, has no DNA check behind it. TRBV12-2 is labeled a pseudogene. The CDR3 totals 17 residues.

The chain uses TRBV5-1 and TRBJ2-1; possibly TRBD2 for D (5 bases). Germline V gene lookup returns CDR1 SGHRS and CDR2 YFSETQ. Trimming took off 1 base at V and 8 bases at J, with 10 bases between the two ends. CDR3 length: 13 amino acids. CDR3 sequence reads: CASSLRRMDEQFF. The CDR3 DNA reads TGCGCCAGCAGCTTGAGGAGGATGGATGAGCAGTTCTTC.

The chain is built from TRBV7-9 and TRBJ1-5; the match to TRBD1 covers 9 bases. The CDR3 length is 15 residues. V was clipped by 5 bases and J by 4 bases; unmatched bases: 6. Germline-derived CDR1 and CDR2 are SEHNR and FQNEAQ (reference sequence). The DNA for the CDR3 is TGTGCCAGCAGCCTACCGGGACAGGGAAATCAGCCCCAGCATTTT. Translated, it gives CASSLPGQGNQPQHF.

Concerning this clone itself: This sample also contains other DNA sequences that code for the same CDR3. This chain uses TRBV29-1 with TRBJ2-7; D may correspond to TRBD1 or TRBD2 (5 bases each). Trimming took 4 bases from V and 4 from J, leaving 11 bases between them. The CDR3 has 12 residues. In germline, CDR1 is SQVTM, CDR2 ANQGSEA. CDR3: CSVGTGGYEQYF. CDR3 coding DNA: TGCAGCGTTGGAACAGGCGGGTACGAGCAGTACTTC.